The rows below give T cell receptor beta chains drawn from one sample of a study of blood T cell repertoires in COVID-19. Clones were sequenced by immunoSEQ multiplex PCR, and TCRdb holds only the in-frame ones, with some missing. The table lists about 140,000 clones, 80% to 85% of them singletons. The sequenced sample was peripheral blood. All receptors come from a human donor in a cohort sampled during active COVID-19. CDR3s include the opening cysteine and the closing phenylalanine or tryptophan. D genes are given only for firm matches. Some rows mark clone size as missing; the rest say once, few, many or name a class of expanded clone.

12,NA,TRBJ1-6,TRBV6-1,NA,CASSEGQRPLHF,TGTGCCAGCAGTGAAGGACAGAGACCCCTCCACTTT
15,NA,TRBJ1-2,TRBV6-5,NA,CASSYSTRSLHGYTF,TGTGCCAGCAGTTACTCGACTCGCAGCTTGCACGGCTACACCTTC
14,NA,TRBJ2-3,TRBV6-5,TRBD2,CASKAGGGTDTQYF,TGTGCCAGCAAAGCGGGGGGGGGCACAGATACGCAGTATTTT
13,NA,TRBJ2-5,TRBV2,TRBD1,CASSDRGKETQYF,TGTGCCAGCAGTGACAGGGGGAAAGAGACCCAGTACTTC
18,NA,TRBJ2-1,TRBV4-1,NA,CASSQTGWRDQSANEQFF,TGCGCCAGCAGCCAGACCGGGTGGCGGGACCAGAGCGCCAATGAGCAGTTCTTC
13,once,TRBJ2-7,TRBV5-1,TRBD1,CASSWTGGSEQYF,TGCGCCAGCAGCTGGACAGGGGGCTCCGAGCAGTACTTC
13,NA,TRBJ1-1,TRBV7-2,NA,CASSETANTEAFF,TGTGCCAGCAGCGAGACAGCGAACACTGAAGCTTTCTTT
14,few,TRBJ1-5,TRBV15,NA,CATSTGGLDQPQHF,TGTGCCACCAGCACTGGGGGCTTGGATCAGCCCCAGCATTTT
14,NA,TRBJ2-7,TRBV5-1,TRBD2,CASSQSGGAYEQYF,TGCGCCAGCAGCCAGAGCGGGGGGGCCTACGAGCAGTACTTC
14,NA,TRBJ2-3,TRBV6-4,NA,CASSPGEGADTQYF,TGTGCCAGCTCCCCAGGGGAAGGGGCAGATACGCAGTATTTT
13,NA,TRBJ2-7,TRBV6-5,NA,CASSNGLAYEQYF,TGTGCCAGCAGTAACGGGTTAGCCTACGAGCAGTACTTC
14,NA,TRBJ2-6,TRBV5-1,NA,CASSGGTGANVLTF,TGCGCCAGCAGCGGTGGGACAGGGGCCAACGTCCTGACTTTC
15,NA,TRBJ2-1,TRBV25-1,NA,CASSELELSYNEQFF,TGTGCCAGCAGTGAACTAGAGCTCTCCTACAATGAGCAGTTCTTC
13,once,TRBJ1-2,TRBV28,NA,CASSRIGVYGYTF,TGTGCCAGCAGCCGAATAGGGGTTTATGGCTACACCTTC
15,NA,TRBJ2-3,TRBV28,NA,CASSLAGPDTDTQYF,TGTGCCAGCAGTCTCGCGGGCCCCGACACAGATACGCAGTATTTT
14,NA,TRBJ2-1,TRBV2,NA,CASKSAAQADEQFF,TGTGCCAGCAAATCAGCGGCCCAAGCGGATGAGCAGTTCTTC
15,NA,TRBJ2-3,TRBV7-9,NA,CASSFGQLSTDTQYF,TGTGCCAGCAGCTTCGGACAATTGAGCACAGATACGCAGTATTTT
14,NA,TRBJ1-6,TRBV6-4,NA,CASSLQGYNSPLHF,TGTGCCAGCAGCTTACAGGGTTATAATTCACCCCTCCACTTT
16,NA,TRBJ1-2,TRBV3-1/TRBV3-2,NA,CASSQEAPGASYGYTF,TGTGCCAGCAGCCAAGAGGCCCCAGGGGCGAGCTATGGCTACACCTTC
13,few,TRBJ1-2,TRBV5-1,NA,CASSETANYGYTF,TGCGCCAGCAGCGAAACAGCAAACTATGGCTACACCTTC
12,NA,TRBJ2-7,TRBV11-3,NA,CASSLRVGEQYF,TGTGCCAGCAGCCTGAGGGTGGGCGAGCAGTACTTC
15,NA,TRBJ2-1,TRBV6-5,NA,CASSYSTGSYNEQFF,TGTGCCAGCAGTTACTCGACTGGCTCCTACAATGAGCAGTTCTTC
16,NA,TRBJ2-7,TRBV9,NA,CASSPRTDGFAYEQYF,TGTGCCAGCAGCCCGAGGACAGATGGTTTTGCCTACGAGCAGTACTTC
13,few,TRBJ1-3,TRBV19,NA,CASSIARQHTIYF,TGTGCCAGTAGTATAGCCAGACAGCACACCATATATTTT
14,NA,TRBJ1-6,TRBV2,NA,CASRDGIAGSPLHF,TGTGCCAGCAGAGACGGGATCGCCGGTTCACCCCTCCACTTT
16,NA,TRBJ2-1,TRBV11-2,NA,CASSHRGGARNNEQFF,TGTGCCAGCAGCCACAGGGGGGGGGCGCGGAACAATGAGCAGTTCTTC
11,NA,TRBJ1-2,TRBV10-2,NA,CASQGNYGYTF,TGCGCCAGCCAGGGAAACTATGGCTACACCTTC
14,NA,TRBJ1-1,TRBV6-5,NA,CASSPLGGDTEAFF,TGTGCCAGCAGTCCCCTGGGCGGGGACACTGAAGCTTTCTTT
13,NA,TRBJ2-7,TRBV19,NA,CASSPDPRGEQYF,TGTGCCAGTAGTCCGGACCCTCGGGGAGAGCAGTACTTC
14,once,TRBJ2-7,TRBV5-1,TRBD1,CASSPGTGVYEQYF,TGCGCCAGCAGCCCCGGGACAGGGGTTTACGAGCAGTACTTC
16,NA,TRBJ1-1,TRBV7-9,TRBD1,CASSPRDRLMNTEAFF,TGTGCCAGCAGCCCCCGGGACAGACTCATGAACACTGAAGCTTTCTTT
15,NA,TRBJ2-5,TRBV6-1,NA,CASSEGGTSQETQYF,TGTGCCAGCAGTGAAGGAGGGACAAGCCAAGAGACCCAGTACTTC
16,NA,TRBJ2-5,TRBV3-1/TRBV3-2,TRBD2,CASSPRVAGGSGTQYF,TGTGCCAGCAGCCCCCGGGTAGCGGGGGGTTCGGGGACCCAGTACTTC
12,NA,TRBJ2-5,TRBV2,NA,CASTEVQETQYF,TGTGCCAGCACGGAGGTTCAAGAGACCCAGTACTTC
17,NA,TRBJ2-2,TRBV7-6,TRBD2,CASSYRLAGKNTGELFF,TGTGCCAGCAGCTACAGACTAGCGGGGAAGAACACCGGGGAGCTGTTTTTT
15,NA,TRBJ1-3,TRBV7-2,NA,CASSPESASGNTIYF,TGTGCCAGCAGTCCCGAGAGTGCCTCTGGAAACACCATATATTTT
15,once,TRBJ2-1,TRBV5-4,NA,CASSSVSGQYNEQFF,TGTGCCAGCAGCTCGGTGTCAGGGCAGTACAATGAGCAGTTCTTC
14,once,TRBJ2-5,TRBV29-1,TRBD1,CSVPDRVRQETQYF,TGCAGCGTACCCGACAGGGTGAGGCAAGAGACCCAGTACTTC
12,NA,TRBJ1-1,TRBV25-1,NA,CASSEQGTEAFF,TGTGCCAGCAGTGAGCAGGGGACTGAAGCTTTCTTT
14,few,TRBJ2-7,TRBV6-5,TRBD2,CASSRLANYYEQYF,TGTGCCAGCAGCCGACTAGCAAACTACTACGAGCAGTACTTC